This T cell receptor (beta chain) was documented in a study of beta chain features in type 1 diabetes. Study summary: Researchers looked at roughly 110 million sorted cells across all samples. Study-level points and caveats: Unsettled here was the matter of whether HLA type influences TCRB rearrangement. When VDJ junctions were examined, type 1 diabetes patients showed fewer insertions and more deletions. Among all four CD4+ subsets, Type 1 diabetes patients had TCRB CDR3s that were moderately but significantly shorter.

Every isolated RNA sample was fully reverse transcribed, so sequencing captured expressed TCRB transcripts. The protocol was immunoSEQ multiplex PCR, while the TCRdb copy is restricted to in-frame clones and leaves out a portion. The sample shows some 150,000 clones, roughly a tenth of them seen only once. The sample holds a few counts of this clone. Its specificity is not known. The TCR originated in a man younger than 35 in good health. The sequenced sample was naive CD4+ T cells from blood.

The CDR3 DNA reads as TGTGCCAGCAGCGGGACACTTAATTCACCCCTCCACTTT. Translated: CASSGTLNSPLHF. The rearrangement links TRBV6-6 to TRBJ1-6, with a tentative D call TRBD1 (6 bases). The V gene's germline CDR1 is MNHNY and CDR2 SVGAGI (reference sequence). CDR3 length equals 13 residues. V was pared by 6 bases and J by 6 bases, with 9 bases between.